These 11 T cell receptor beta chains were sequenced from one sample in a study of cytomegalovirus exposure and HLA in healthy donors. The PCR had 60 Vbeta and 13 Jbeta primers. This table comes from immunoSEQ multiplex PCR, and its TCRdb copy is limited to in-frame clones, with some not included. The table records about 150,000 clones, approximately 80% of them present only once. What was sequenced was PBMCs. The receptor source for this set is a woman in her 50s in good health and CMV-seropositive.

The CDR3 nucleotides read TGTGCCAGCAGCGTAGTAGCAGGGGGCTTCGGTAGCCCTAACTATGGCTACACCTTC. Translating it yields CASSVVAGGFGSPNYGYTF. The chain has TRBV9 and TRBJ1-2, with 8 bases lining up with TRBD1. Germline trimming cut 0 bases from V and 0 bases from J; bases unmatched to any gene: 13. The germline V gene has CDR1 SGDLS and CDR2 YYNGEE. The CDR3 has 19 amino acids.

V is TRBV6-1 and J is TRBJ2-4; D uncertain. Trimming took off 1 base at V and 4 bases at J, with 5 bases between the two ends. This CDR3 contains 13 residues. Germline V gives CDR1 MNHNS, CDR2 SASEGT. CDR3 nucleotide sequence: TGTGCCAGCAGTGAAGGGAGAAAAAACATTCAGTACTTC. Its translation is CASSEGRKNIQYF.

The V gene is TRBV7-8, the J gene TRBJ1-4; D is unclear. The V gene's germline CDR1 is SGHVS and CDR2 FQNEAQ. This CDR3 spans 14 amino acids. V was pared by 4 bases and J by 0 bases, with 6 bases between. CDR3 in amino acids: CASSSYATNEKLFF. CDR3 nucleotides: TGTGCCAGCAGCTCTTATGCAACTAATGAAAAACTGTTTTTT.

V gene TRBV5-8 combines with J gene TRBJ1-2, with D unresolved. Trimming took off 4 bases at V and 10 bases at J, with 5 bases between the two ends. The germline CDR1 and CDR2 sequences are SGHTS and YDEGEE. This CDR3 is 9 amino acids long. The CDR3 DNA sequence: TGTGCCAGCAGCCATGTCTACACCTTC. As protein: CASSHVYTF.

V is TRBV5-1 and J is TRBJ2-6; possible D gene TRBD1, 5 bases. The length of the CDR3 is 16 residues. Germline V gene sequence: CDR1 SGHRS, CDR2 YFSETQ. V was clipped by 1 base and J by 1 base, with 9 bases between them. CDR3 sequence (DNA): TGCGCCAGCAGCTTGATCCAGGGTTCTGGGGCCAACGTCCTGACTTTC. Its protein product is CASSLIQGSGANVLTF.

This clone was seen a single time. The gene calls are TRBV2 and TRBJ1-1; a possible D gene is TRBD1 (5 bases). Trimming pared 6 bases from V and 5 bases from J, leaving 19 bases between. This CDR3 comprises 15 residues. Germline-derived CDR1 and CDR2 are SNHLY and FYNNEI. This CDR3 reads CASRRVGGDMTEAFF. In nucleotides, the CDR3 is TGTGCCAGCAGAAGAGTCGGGGGGGATATGACTGAAGCTTTCTTT.

This chain uses TRBV11-2 with TRBJ2-3; D may be TRBD1 (5 bases). The CDR3 runs 13 residues. Germline CDR1 SGHAT, CDR2 FQNNGV. Trimming took off 6 bases at V and 4 bases at J, with 11 bases between the two ends. The DNA for the CDR3 is TGTGCCAGCAGTAGACAGCTCTCAGATACGCAGTATTTT. As protein: CASSRQLSDTQYF.

A few counts support this clone. This chain connects TRBV19 to TRBJ2-7; TRBD1 matches 9 bases. The CDR3 has 15 amino acids. V lost 4 bases and J lost 1; bases outside the gene matches: 5. The germline V gene encodes CDR1 LNHDA and CDR2 SQIVND (reference sequence). CDR3 sequence reads: CASSRTGDGSYEQYF. Written as DNA, the CDR3 is TGTGCCAGTAGTAGGACAGGGGATGGGTCCTACGAGCAGTACTTC.

The chain has TRBV9 and TRBJ1-4; D gene ambiguous. V was clipped by 0 bases and J by 8 bases, with 11 bases between them. Germline V gene sequence: CDR1 SGDLS, CDR2 YYNGEE. The CDR3 length is 14 residues. CDR3 nucleotide sequence: TGTGCCAGCAGCGTAGAGGCGGGAGGCGAAAAACTGTTTTTT. Translating gives CASSVEAGGEKLFF.

The chain recombines TRBV18 with TRBJ1-1; 8 bases match TRBD1. The germline V gene encodes CDR1 KGHSH and CDR2 LQKENI. V lost 4 bases and J lost 3; bases outside the gene matches: 4. CDR3 length: 14 residues. The CDR3 bases are TGTGCCAGCTCACGTGGACAGGGTGACACTGAAGCTTTCTTT. Translated, it gives CASSRGQGDTEAFF.

The chain uses TRBV7-2 and TRBJ2-1, with D unresolved. CDR1 and CDR2 from the germline V gene are SGHTA and FQGNSA. Trimming cost V 5 bases and J 0 bases, with 5 bases left between them. This CDR3 has 13 residues. CDR3 bases: TGTGCCAGCAGCCTCAGCTCCTACAATGAGCAGTTCTTC. Protein: CASSLSSYNEQFF.